This TCR beta chain was identified during a study of post-analysis software for immune sequencing data. The overall study: Both relapsing-remitting and secondary progressive multiple sclerosis featured among the disease courses, as did progressive-relapsing multiple sclerosis. Regarding the study as a whole: Five or six TRBV segments (TRBV5-6, TRBV5-1 and TRBV20-1 among them) occurred more frequently in patients than in controls. Strong co-clustering by F measure linked samples that shared a preparation batch. Those with multiple sclerosis, the patient group, showed significantly lower normalized Chao1 diversity than controls.

The germline gives CDR1 SQVTM, CDR2 ANQGSEA. V was clipped by 4 bases and J by 7 bases, with 23 bases between them. CDR3 length: 17 amino acids. TCR beta libraries were prepared from cDNA with unique molecular identifiers. T cells numbering roughly 1 to 10 million yielded roughly 0.5 million cDNA molecules. MiXCR was run by TCRdb on the PCR reads, yielding one entry per CDR3 protein. The sample lists a few hundred thousand distinct CDR3 sequences; roughly 35% were seen once. This clonotype was recorded only once. The antigen remains unidentified. The chain combines TRBV29-1 with TRBJ1-6, with D possibly TRBD1 on 6 matching bases. This TCR derives from a girl under 18 with multiple sclerosis. Sequencing was carried out using blood. CDR3 DNA: TGCAGCGTTGGGACAGAAAGTTGGAAGTTGGAGAATTCACCCCTCCACTTT. Translating it yields CSVGTESWKLENSPLHF.